This entry is about one T cell receptor (beta chain). The antigen is unknown. Each CDR3 protein gets one entry after TCRdb re-called the 5' RACE reads with MiXCR. In the table there are 1.5 million to 2 million distinct CDR3 sequences, about 32% of which are singletons. This entry belongs to a study of identical twins. Study conclusions and caveats: Low generation-probability sequences were in excess among twin-shared out-of-frame alpha sequences. Weaker excess twin sharing was seen among beta out-of-frame sequences. Without tracking the same donors, conclusions rested on cross-sectional statistical analysis. With monozygotic twins, out-of-frame TCR alpha sharing exceeded what models estimated.

This CDR3 has 14 residues. Germline V gene data show CDR1 as SGHVS and CDR2 as FNYEAQ. With 4 bases removed from V and 13 bases from J, the gap between germline ends came to 20 bases. The receptor was derived from a newborn girl in good health. The sequenced material came from cord blood. This chain links TRBV7-6 with TRBJ2-4; D may correspond to TRBD1 or TRBD2 (5 bases each). CDR3 coding DNA: TGTGCCAGCAGCTACCGGGAAAACCTGGGGGAGCAGTACTTC. As protein: CASSYRENLGEQYF.